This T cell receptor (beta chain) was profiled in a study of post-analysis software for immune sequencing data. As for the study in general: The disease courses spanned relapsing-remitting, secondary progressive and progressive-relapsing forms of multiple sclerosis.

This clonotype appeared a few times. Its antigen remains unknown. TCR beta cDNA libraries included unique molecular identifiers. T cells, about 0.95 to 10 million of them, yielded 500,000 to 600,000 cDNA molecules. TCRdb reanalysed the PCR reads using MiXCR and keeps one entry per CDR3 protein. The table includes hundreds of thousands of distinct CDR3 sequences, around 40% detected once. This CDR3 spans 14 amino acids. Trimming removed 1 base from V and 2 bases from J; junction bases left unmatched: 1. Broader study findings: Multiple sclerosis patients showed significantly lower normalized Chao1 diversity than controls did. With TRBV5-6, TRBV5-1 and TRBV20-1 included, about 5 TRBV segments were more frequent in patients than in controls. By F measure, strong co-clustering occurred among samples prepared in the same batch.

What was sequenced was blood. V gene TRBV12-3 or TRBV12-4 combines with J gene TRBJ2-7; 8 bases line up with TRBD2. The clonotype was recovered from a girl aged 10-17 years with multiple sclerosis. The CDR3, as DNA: TGTGCCAGCAGTTTAGTAGCGGGAACCTACGAGCAGTACTTC. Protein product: CASSLVAGTYEQYF.